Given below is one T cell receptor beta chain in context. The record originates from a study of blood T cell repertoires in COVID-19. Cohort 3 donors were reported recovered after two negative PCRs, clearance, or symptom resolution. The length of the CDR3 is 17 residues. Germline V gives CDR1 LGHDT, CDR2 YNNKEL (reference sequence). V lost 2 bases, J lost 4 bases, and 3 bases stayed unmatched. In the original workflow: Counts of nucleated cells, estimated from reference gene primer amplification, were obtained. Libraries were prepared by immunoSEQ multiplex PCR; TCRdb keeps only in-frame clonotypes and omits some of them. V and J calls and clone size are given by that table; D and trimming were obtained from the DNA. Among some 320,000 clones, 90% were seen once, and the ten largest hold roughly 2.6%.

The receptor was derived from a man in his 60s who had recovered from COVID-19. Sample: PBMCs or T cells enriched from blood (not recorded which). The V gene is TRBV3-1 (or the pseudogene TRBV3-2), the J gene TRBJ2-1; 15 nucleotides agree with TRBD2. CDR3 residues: CASSQRTSGRAYNEQFF. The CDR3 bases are TGTGCCAGCAGCCAAAGGACTAGCGGGAGGGCTTACAATGAGCAGTTCTTC.